Given below is one T cell receptor (beta chain) in context. The data were obtained in a study of cytotoxic CD8 clonotypes in ibrutinib-treated CLL. On the study more broadly: Of a cohort that held roughly eleven relapsed/refractory and 15 treatment-naive patients, 17 to 18 were IGHV unmutated. The taking of response samples occurred after a median about eleven months of treatment, with a range of 6 to 36.

Sequenced by immunoSEQ multiplex PCR; TCRdb stores in-frame clones only, minus some. The table lists some 6,300 clones, around 70% of them singletons. The V gene lost 4 bases and the J gene lost 7 bases, with 10 bases spanning the gap. The CDR3 has 13 residues. The germline CDR1 and CDR2 sequences are SNHLY and FYNNEI. The TCR sequence derives from a human donor with chronic lymphocytic leukemia. The source was PBMCs, collected before ibrutinib treatment. The chain combines TRBV2 with TRBJ1-4; D possibly corresponds to TRBD1 (6 bases). The CDR3 DNA sequence: TGTGCCAGCAGTGCGAGGGGGAGTGAAAAACTGTTTTTT. Residues: CASSARGSEKLFF.